The following is a T cell receptor (beta chain) sequence with its context. The antigen it binds to is not known. No base qualities exist here, and no much larger clone lies one base off it. The CDR3 spans 15 residues, from the cysteine through the phenylalanine. This entry keeps only the CDR3 DNA: 45 bases, framed from base 1. CDR1 and CDR2 (SGHRS, YFSETQ) derive from the germline V gene. The germline V and J ends show losses of 1 base and 11 bases respectively, and no gene match explains 9 bases of the junction. One collaborating source in Seattle enrolled patients while the patients were actively infected and followed the patients over time throughout the course of disease. Collaborating institutions collected whole blood in K2EDTA tubes following their own protocols. Collaborator samples were shipped for TCRbeta analysis as frozen whole blood, isolated PBMCs, or DNA extracted from either sample type.

This record belongs to a study of blood T cell repertoires in COVID-19 (dated by TCRdb to the early 2020s). About the study as a whole: The collaborator samples originated in the United States, Italy and Spain and spanned the acute and convalescent phases of COVID-19. The prospective study material was composed of cDNA or gDNA derived from T cells, B-cell-depleted T cells, or PBMCs. Deeply sampled blood TCRbeta repertoires from subjects exposed to, actively infected with, or recovered from COVID-19 were included in the dataset. A freely available public database, intended as a resource for researchers studying the immune response to SARS-CoV-2, is where the repertoires were released. Samples came from the ongoing ImmuneRACE study (first 160 participants) plus 1,254 subjects from 6 global collaborators. Sample metadata almost always included a de-identified subject ID, COVID-19 status, age in years and sex. HLA class I and class II types, where available, came from metadata supplied by the sample provider rather than from assay-based typing. Overall results and qualifications from the work: The quantity of clinical and demographic metadata differed by source and by participant and was supplied without curation.

The immunoSEQ Assay, a bias-controlled multiplex PCR, was used to amplify TCRbeta CDR3 regions from genomic DNA. Under the source paper's analysis protocol: Nucleated cell counts per sample were estimated from amplification of reference gene primers within the assay. To quantify the absolute abundance of each unique TCRbeta CDR3 rearrangement, sequence reads were collapsed and filtered. Productive Simpson clonality was computed per sample as the square root of Simpson's diversity index over productive rearrangements. Imported from immuneACCESS, the table was reduced by TCRdb to in-frame sequences with V and J called. These copies leave out some clones; in studies compared against another copy, an unresolved V gene accounts for under half, and the cause of the remainder is not known. Clonal size and the V and J genes are those of that table, whereas D and trimming came from the DNA. The sample profile shows 150,000 to 200,000 clones; just under 90% of them were found once. The ten largest clones represent approximately 10% of the sample.

This sequence was found in a woman between 70 and 85 years old with COVID-19, enrolled during active disease. The chain was built from TRBV5-1 and TRBJ1-1, with 12 middle bases fitting TRBD1. The sample comprised peripheral blood. CDR3 reads: CASSLSGTGGSTAFF. The DNA is TGCGCCAGCAGCTTGTCCGGGACAGGGGGCTCTACGGCTTTCTTT.